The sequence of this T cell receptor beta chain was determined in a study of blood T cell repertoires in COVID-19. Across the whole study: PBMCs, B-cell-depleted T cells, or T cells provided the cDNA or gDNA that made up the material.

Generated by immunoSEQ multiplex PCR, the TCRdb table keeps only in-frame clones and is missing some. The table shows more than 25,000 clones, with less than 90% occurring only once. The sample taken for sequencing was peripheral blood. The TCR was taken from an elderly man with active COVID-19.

The CDR3 region is CSASVPGAREQYF. CDR3 nucleotides: TGCAGTGCTAGTGTGCCAGGGGCTCGCGAGCAGTACTTC. This chain joins TRBV20-1 and TRBJ2-7, with D perhaps matching TRBD1 (6 bases). The CDR3 is 13 residues long. CDR1 is DFQATT, CDR2 SNEGSKA, per germline (reference sequence). V shed 3 bases and J shed 6 bases, with 15 bases lying between them.